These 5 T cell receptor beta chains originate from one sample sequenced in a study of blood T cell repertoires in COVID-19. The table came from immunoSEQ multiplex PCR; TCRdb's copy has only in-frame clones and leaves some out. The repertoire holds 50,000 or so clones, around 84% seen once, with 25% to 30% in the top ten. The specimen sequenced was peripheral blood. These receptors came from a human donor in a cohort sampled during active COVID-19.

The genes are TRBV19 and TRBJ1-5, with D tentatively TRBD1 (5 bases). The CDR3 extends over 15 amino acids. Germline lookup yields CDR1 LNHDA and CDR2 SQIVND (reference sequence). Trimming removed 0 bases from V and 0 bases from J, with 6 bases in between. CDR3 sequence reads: CASSIEGDSNQPQHF. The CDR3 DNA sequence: TGTGCCAGTAGTATAGAAGGGGATAGCAATCAGCCCCAGCATTTT. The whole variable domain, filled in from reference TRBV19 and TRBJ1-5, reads DGGITQSPKYLFRKEGQNVTLSCEQNLNHDAMYWYRQDPGQGLRLIYYSQIVNDFQKGDIAEGYSVSREKKESFPLTVTSAQKNPTAFYLCASSIEGDSNQPQHFGDGTRLSIL.

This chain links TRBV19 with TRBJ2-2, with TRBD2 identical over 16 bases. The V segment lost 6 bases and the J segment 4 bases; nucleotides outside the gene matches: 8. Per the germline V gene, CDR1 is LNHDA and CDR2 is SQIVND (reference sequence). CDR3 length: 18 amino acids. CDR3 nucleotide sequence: TGTGCCAGTAGCGCGGGACTAGCGGGGGGGCTGGGCACCGGGGAGCTGTTTTTT. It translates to CASSAGLAGGLGTGELFF. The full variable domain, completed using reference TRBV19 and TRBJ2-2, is DGGITQSPKYLFRKEGQNVTLSCEQNLNHDAMYWYRQDPGQGLRLIYYSQIVNDFQKGDIAEGYSVSREKKESFPLTVTSAQKNPTAFYLCASSAGLAGGLGTGELFFGEGSRLTVL.

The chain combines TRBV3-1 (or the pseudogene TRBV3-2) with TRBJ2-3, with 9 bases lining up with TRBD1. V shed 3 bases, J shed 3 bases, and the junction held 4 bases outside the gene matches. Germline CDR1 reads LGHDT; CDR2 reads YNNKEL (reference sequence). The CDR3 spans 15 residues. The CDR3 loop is CASSQGTGRTDTQYF. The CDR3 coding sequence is TGTGCCAGCAGCCAGGGGACAGGGAGGACAGATACGCAGTATTTT.

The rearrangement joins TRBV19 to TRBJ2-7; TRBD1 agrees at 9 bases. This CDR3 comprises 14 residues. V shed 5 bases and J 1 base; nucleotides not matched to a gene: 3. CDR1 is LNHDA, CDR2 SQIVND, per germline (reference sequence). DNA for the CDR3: TGTGCCAGTAGTCGGACAGGGGCGTCCTACGAGCAGTACTTC. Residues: CASSRTGASYEQYF.

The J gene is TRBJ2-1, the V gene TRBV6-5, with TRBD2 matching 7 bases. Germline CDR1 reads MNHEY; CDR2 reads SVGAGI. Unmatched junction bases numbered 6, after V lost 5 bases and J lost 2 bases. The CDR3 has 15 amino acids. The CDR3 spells CASSIDSGAYNEQFF. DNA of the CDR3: TGTGCCAGCAGTATAGACAGCGGGGCCTACAATGAGCAGTTCTTC.